This is a list of T cell receptor beta chains from one sample in a study of blood T cells in healthy people across ages. TCRdb re-derived calls from the 5' RACE reads in MiXCR, one entry per CDR3 protein. Of hundreds of thousands of distinct CDR3 sequences listed, approximately 59% were seen once; the top ten hold 30% to 45%. Sequencing used blood. These receptors came from a man aged 55 to 70 in good health. Both conserved end residues are part of each CDR3. A D gene is named only where the DNA matches it firmly. Clone size is stated in some rows and not others, as once, few, many or a class when expanded.

clone_size	d_call	j_call	v_call	cdr3_nt	cdr3_aa
NA	NA	TRBJ1-1	TRBV5-1	TGCGCCAGCAGCGCCACACCTGACACTGAAGCTTTCTTT	CASSATPDTEAFF
few	NA	TRBJ2-5	TRBV21-1	TGTGCCAGCAACTTAGGGGGGATGTGGGAGACCCAGTACTTC	CASNLGGMWETQYF
few	TRBD1	TRBJ1-2	TRBV3-1	TGTGCCAGCAGCGGTCAGGGACAGGGCGTTAACTATGGCTACACCTTC	CASSGQGQGVNYGYTF
few	TRBD1	TRBJ2-1	TRBV5-1	TGCGCCAGCAGCGGTGGACAGGGTCCCTACAATGAGCAGTTCTTC	CASSGGQGPYNEQFF
NA	TRBD2	TRBJ2-5	TRBV29-1	TGCAGCGCGGGGGGAGGCTTAGAGACCCAGTACTTC	CSAGGGLETQYF
few	NA	TRBJ2-5	TRBV6-4	TGTGCCAGCAACAGGATCCAAGAGACCCAGTACTTC	CASNRIQETQYF
NA	NA	TRBJ2-5	TRBV7-2	TGTGCCAGCAGCTTATGGGGCCTTCGAGAGACCCAGTACTTC	CASSLWGLRETQYF
many	TRBD1	TRBJ1-4	TRBV2	TGTGCCAGCAGTCGTTTGACAGGGGGCGGTGAAAAACTGTTTTTT	CASSRLTGGGEKLFF
NA	TRBD2	TRBJ2-3	TRBV5-1	TGCGCCAGCAGCCTGCGGGGGGTTCTCACAGATACGCAGTATTTT	CASSLRGVLTDTQYF
NA	NA	TRBJ2-3	TRBV20-1	TGCAGTGCCGGACCAGACACAGATACGCAGTATTTT	CSAGPDTDTQYF
NA	NA	TRBJ2-6	TRBV20-1	TGCAGTGCTAGGGGTCACAGGGAGGTCAACTCTGAGGCCAACGTCCTGACTTTC	CSARGHREVNSEANVLTF
once	NA	TRBJ1-6	TRBV3-1	TGTGCCAGCAGCCAAGGAAGAACTTCACCCCTCCACTTT	CASSQGRTSPLHF
NA	TRBD1	TRBJ2-1	TRBV7-9	TGTGCCGGCATCCCGAGGAGCAGGGGGAATGAGCAGTTCTTC	CAGIPRSRGNEQFF
NA	NA	TRBJ2-1	TRBV7-7	TGTGCCAGCAGTTCCCAACAGTACAATGAGCAGTTCTTC	CASSSQQYNEQFF
NA	NA	TRBJ2-6	TRBV5-1	TGCGCCAGCAGCCCAACGACCGACGGAGCCTCTGGGGCCAACGTCCTGACTTTC	CASSPTTDGASGANVLTF
once	TRBD2	TRBJ2-1	TRBV18	TGTGCCAGCTCAAGCGGGACTAGCGGGGGCTATGAGCAGTTCTTC	CASSSGTSGGYEQFF
NA	TRBD2	TRBJ2-1	TRBV27	TGTGCCAGCTCCTTAGAGGCTAGCGGGGGGGGGCGGTTATTCAATGAGCAGTTCTTC	CASSLEASGGGRLFNEQFF
few	NA	TRBJ2-5	TRBV20-1	TGCAGTGCGAGTAGCAGGGTGGAGACCCAGTACTTC	CSASSRVETQYF
once	TRBD1	TRBJ1-2	TRBV9	TGTGCCAGCAGCGCGACGGACAGGGGGCACGGTGGCTACACCTTC	CASSATDRGHGGYTF
NA	NA	TRBJ2-5	TRBV7-9	TGTGCCAGCAGCTTGATGGAGGGAGCCCAAGAGACCCAGTACTTC	CASSLMEGAQETQYF
NA	NA	TRBJ1-2	TRBV29-1	TGCAGCGTTGAGGGGGACGATGGCTACACCTTC	CSVEGDDGYTF
few	TRBD2	TRBJ2-1	TRBV29-1	TGCAGCGTTGAAGGGACTAGCGGGGGGGCGGGTGAGCAGTTCTTC	CSVEGTSGGAGEQFF
NA	TRBD1	TRBJ1-2	TRBV2	TGTGCCAGGCGAGCAGGGGGGATTCTCTATGGCTACACCTTC	CARRAGGILYGYTF
NA	NA	TRBJ2-3	TRBV29-1	TGCAGCGACCAACAGGGAGATACGCAGTATTTT	CSDQQGDTQYF
NA	NA	TRBJ2-5	TRBV29-1	TGCAGCGTTGAATTGCAGGGTTGGGAGACCCAGTACTTC	CSVELQGWETQYF
NA	TRBD2	TRBJ2-2	TRBV4-2	TGTGCCAGCAGCCAACCCCTGGGGATTAGCGGGGGACGCACCGGGGAGCTGTTTTTT	CASSQPLGISGGRTGELFF
NA	NA	TRBJ1-2	TRBV20-1	TGCAGTGCTATGCGGACGAGCGCGGGTGGCTACACCTTC	CSAMRTSAGGYTF
NA	NA	TRBJ2-6	TRBV3-1	TGTACCAGCAGCCAAGATCGGGGCGCTGGGGCCAACGTCCTGACTTTC	CTSSQDRGAGANVLTF
NA	NA	TRBJ2-5	TRBV12-3/TRBV12-4	TGTGCCAGCAGTTTATCCAGGGGTATTGCAGAGACCCAGTACTTC	CASSLSRGIAETQYF
few	NA	TRBJ2-5	TRBV12-3/TRBV12-4	TGTGCCAGCAGTTTGGAGTACTTC	CASSLEYF
NA	NA	TRBJ2-5	TRBV3-1	TGTGCCAGCAGCCAAGATGCCACTCGAGAGACCCAGTACTTC	CASSQDATRETQYF
once	NA	TRBJ1-6	TRBV20-1	TGCAGTGCTAGGGGGGAATATAATTCACCCCTCCACTTT	CSARGEYNSPLHF
NA	TRBD2	TRBJ2-7	TRBV6-6	TGTGCCAGCAGTTACTCCCGGACTAGCGGGGGCCCCTACGAGCAGTACTTC	CASSYSRTSGGPYEQYF
NA	TRBD1	TRBJ2-7	TRBV5-1	TGCGCCAGCAGCATGATCCCGGGACAGAACTACGAGCAGTACTTC	CASSMIPGQNYEQYF
NA	TRBD1	TRBJ1-2	TRBV6-5	TGTGCCAGCAGTTACTCGGGACAGGGACCCCATGACTACACCTTC	CASSYSGQGPHDYTF
NA	NA	TRBJ2-5	TRBV5-6	TGTGCCAGCAGTTGGGCTCCCGTCAAGGAGACCCAGTACTTC	CASSWAPVKETQYF
NA	NA	TRBJ2-5	TRBV4-1	TGCGCCAGCAGCCAAGAGGATAAGCGGGAGACCCAGTACTTC	CASSQEDKRETQYF
many	NA	TRBJ2-2	TRBV3-1	TGTGCCAGCAGACGAGGGGGATACACCGGGGAGCTGTTTTTT	CASRRGGYTGELFF
NA	TRBD1	TRBJ1-1	TRBV29-1	TGCAGCGTTGAATCTACAGGGGGTTCCACTGAAGCTTTCTTT	CSVESTGGSTEAFF
NA	NA	TRBJ2-6	TRBV27	TGTGCCAGCAGTTTAGGCACAGTTACTGGGGCCAACGTCCTGACTTTC	CASSLGTVTGANVLTF
many	TRBD1	TRBJ1-2	TRBV27	TGTGCCAGCAAGTCGGGACAGAACTATGGCTACACCTTC	CASKSGQNYGYTF
NA	TRBD2	TRBJ2-5	TRBV5-5	TGTGCCAGCAGCTTGGGGACTAGCGGGGCGTCAGGGGATGAGCAGTACTTC	CASSLGTSGASGDEQYF
NA	NA	TRBJ2-1	TRBV27	TGTGCCAGCAGTTTATCCCCGGGTGAGCAGTTCTTC	CASSLSPGEQFF
few	TRBD1	TRBJ2-7	TRBV16	TGTGCCAGCAGCCCCAACCACCCAGGGGGTACCTACGAGCAGTACTTC	CASSPNHPGGTYEQYF
many	NA	TRBJ1-2	TRBV20-1	TGCAGTGCCTTAGCCCCGACGGGGTGGAGTGGCTACACCTTC	CSALAPTGWSGYTF
NA	NA	TRBJ1-5	TRBV7-9	TGTGCCAGCAGCTTGCGGGGGGGCAATCAGCCCCAGCATTTT	CASSLRGGNQPQHF
NA	NA	TRBJ2-5	TRBV20-1	TGCAGTGCTACTGATGGTTTCGCACAAGAGACCCAGTACTTC	CSATDGFAQETQYF
NA	NA	TRBJ1-1	TRBV3-1	TGTGCCAGCAGCCAATCGGACCTGAACACTGAAGCTTTCTTT	CASSQSDLNTEAFF
NA	TRBD1	TRBJ1-1	TRBV29-1	TGCAGCGTTGCTGAGGGGGCGGAAGGCACTGAAGCTTTCTTT	CSVAEGAEGTEAFF
NA	NA	TRBJ1-5	TRBV5-1	TGCGCCAGCAGCCCGGGCCCTCAGAATCAGCCCCAGCATTTT	CASSPGPQNQPQHF